This T cell receptor (beta chain) was recorded in a study of T cell changes during pregnancy in multiple sclerosis (dated by TCRdb to about 2019). About the full investigation: The study looked at changes in the T cell repertoire across pregnancy in women with multiple sclerosis.

Spanning cysteine to phenylalanine, the CDR3 consists of 13 amino acids. Only CDR3 DNA is held: 39 bases, read in frame from base 1. The germline V gene (reference sequence) specifies SEHNR as CDR1 and FQNEAQ as CDR2. Germline trimming amounts to 5 bases on V and 8 bases on J, with 5 as the count of junction bases outside the gene matches. In the case of this clone: The target of this receptor is not known. Base qualities are not recorded, but no much larger clone differs from it by a single base.

Library prep was done by the immunoSEQ multiplex PCR assay. Held by TCRdb, this immuneACCESS table contains in-frame sequences only and omits some clones. Under half of the omission traces to an unresolved V gene where checked; the cause of the rest is unknown. The sample table holds under 50,000 clones, of which 92% were seen once. More than 20% of the sample is in the top ten clones. The chain uses TRBV7-9 and TRBJ1-4; 7 junctional bases match TRBD1. Specimen: CD8+ T cells from peripheral blood mononuclear cells, collected before pregnancy. This TCR was recovered from a female donor with multiple sclerosis, enrolled in a pregnancy study. CDR3 loop: CASSVGTAEKLFF. The sequenced DNA is TGTGCCAGCAGCGTCGGGACAGCAGAAAAACTGTTTTTT.